This is a list of T cell receptor beta chains from one sample in a study of CD8+CD57+ T cells in acquired aplastic anemia. TCRdb processed the reads anew with MiXCR; each CDR3 protein has one entry. The sample has 150,000 to 200,000 distinct CDR3 sequences, 64% seen once. Sequencing used sorted CD4+, CD8+, or CD8+CD57+ T cells (not recorded which) from PBMCs. The receptors shown here come from a human donor with severe aplastic anemia or a healthy control (not recorded which). The CDR3 runs from the conserved cysteine through the conserved F or W. The order of the fields is clone size, D gene, J gene, V gene, CDR3 DNA, CDR3 protein. D genes are given only for firm matches. Expanded clones are given a class, and other clones once, few, many or no size at all.

>.|.|TRBJ2-7|TRBV7-8
TGTGCCAGCAGCTTAGGTGGGACGGTTGCTAGCTACGAGCAGTACTTC
CASSLGGTVASYEQYF
>.|TRBD1|TRBJ1-6|TRBV2
TGTGCCAGCAGCGAGACAGGGGGTCATAATTCACCCCTCCACTTT
CASSETGGHNSPLHF
>.|.|TRBJ1-1|TRBV25-1
TGTGCCAGCAGTGAAAGCAGAATAGTAGGAACTGAAGCTTTCTTT
CASSESRIVGTEAFF
>many|TRBD2|TRBJ2-7|TRBV12-3/TRBV12-4
TGTGCCAGCAGTTTGGGGGGGGTCCCACCCTACGAGCAGTACTTC
CASSLGGVPPYEQYF
>.|.|TRBJ1-4|TRBV20-1
TGCAGTGCTAGAGATCTAGGGCTTAATGAAAAACTGTTTTTT
CSARDLGLNEKLFF
>.|.|TRBJ1-2|TRBV20-1
TGCAGTGCTAGAGCCTCAGGGGCCTATGGCTACACCTTC
CSARASGAYGYTF
>many|.|TRBJ1-4|TRBV7-6
TGTGCCAGCAGCCTCGCCGGACGCGGGGCTAATGAAAAACTGTTTTTT
CASSLAGRGANEKLFF
>.|.|TRBJ2-7|TRBV5-1
TGCGCCAGTAGCTTCTCGGCCAGCTCCTACGAGCAGTACTTC
CASSFSASSYEQYF
>.|.|TRBJ1-6|TRBV10-3
TGTGCCATCCGGACAGTGAAAAATTCACCCCTCCACTTT
CAIRTVKNSPLHF
>.|TRBD1|TRBJ1-1|TRBV19
TGTGCCACCGAGGGACAGGGCACTGAAGCTTTCTTT
CATEGQGTEAFF
>.|.|TRBJ2-7|TRBV20-1
TGCAGTGCTAGAGACCCTAGCAGGTACGAGCAGTACTTC
CSARDPSRYEQYF
>.|.|TRBJ2-3|TRBV7-9
TGTGCCAGCAGCTTACACGGGGCTAGCACAGATACGCAGTATTTT
CASSLHGASTDTQYF
>.|TRBD1|TRBJ2-3|TRBV6-5
TGTGCCAGCAGTTACGCGGTCCCGGAGGTCTATACCGGGACAGCGTACACAGATACGCAGTATTTT
CASSYAVPEVYTGTAYTDTQYF
>.|TRBD2|TRBJ2-1|TRBV9
TGTGCCAGCAGCGTAGATACTAGCGGAGGGAATGAGCAGTTCTTC
CASSVDTSGGNEQFF
>.|TRBD2|TRBJ2-7|TRBV11-3
TGTGCCAGCAGCTTAGGACTAGCGGCCTGCGAGCAGTACTTC
CASSLGLAACEQYF
>few|.|TRBJ1-6|TRBV7-9
TGTGCCAGCAGCTTAGGGGGTTCTGATTCACCCCTCCACTTT
CASSLGGSDSPLHF
>.|.|TRBJ1-5|TRBV7-2
TGTGCCAGCAGCTTGGGACGGACCAATCAGCCCCAGCATTTT
CASSLGRTNQPQHF
>.|.|TRBJ2-1|TRBV27
TGTGCCAGCAGTCACTTTCAAGAACAGGGTAATGAGCAGTTCTTC
CASSHFQEQGNEQFF
>.|.|TRBJ2-1|TRBV7-9
TGTGCCAGCAGCTTAGAGGCTAAGGGTGAGCGGTTCTTC
CASSLEAKGERFF
>.|.|TRBJ2-3|TRBV20-1
TGCAGTGCTAACCGGGCAGATACGCAGTATTTT
CSANRADTQYF
>many|TRBD2|TRBJ2-5|TRBV11-1
TGTGCCAGCAGCTCAAAAGCGGGACTAGCGGGGATGTACCAAGAGACCCAGTACTTC
CASSSKAGLAGMYQETQYF
>.|TRBD1|TRBJ2-7|TRBV20-1
TGCAGTGCTGAAACCGGGACAGCCACCTACGAGCAGTACTTC
CSAETGTATYEQYF
>.|.|TRBJ1-1|TRBV3-1
TGTGCCAGCAGCCAAGACTCGGTAGGCCAGATCACTGAAGCTTTCTTT
CASSQDSVGQITEAFF
>.|TRBD2|TRBJ2-7|TRBV20-1
TGCAGTGCCGGAGCGGGAGTGTCCTACGAGCAGTACTTC
CSAGAGVSYEQYF
>many|TRBD1|TRBJ1-4|TRBV7-6
TGTGCCAGCAGCTTAGCGTTTGGGGGACAGGGTACAGAAAAACTGTTTTTT
CASSLAFGGQGTEKLFF
>.|TRBD1|TRBJ2-4|TRBV25-1
TGTGCCAGCAGTCTGCCGGGACAGGGGACTTCACTAGCCAAAAACATTCAGTACTTC
CASSLPGQGTSLAKNIQYF
>.|.|TRBJ1-5|TRBV4-1
TGCGCCAGCAGCCAACGTCCCTTTAGGGATGCTCAGCCCCAGCATTTT
CASSQRPFRDAQPQHF
>.|TRBD1|TRBJ1-2|TRBV10-3
TGTGCCATCCGGACAGGAGAGCACAATGAGGATTCCGACTATGGCTACACCTTC
CAIRTGEHNEDSDYGYTF
>few|TRBD1|TRBJ1-1|TRBV27
TGTGCCAGCAGTCCAGGACAGGGCCCTGAAGCTTTCTTT
CASSPGQGPEAFF
>.|.|TRBJ1-2|TRBV9
TGTGCCAGCAGCGTAGACGGGCTTGGCTACACCTTC
CASSVDGLGYTF
>.|.|TRBJ2-7|TRBV20-1
TGCAGTGCTAGAGATCCCTTTACAGTGTACGAGCAGTACTTC
CSARDPFTVYEQYF
>.|.|TRBJ1-1|TRBV5-4
TGTGCCAGCAGCTTGGCCTTGGCGGGGGTCAACACTGAAGCTTTCTTT
CASSLALAGVNTEAFF
>.|TRBD1|TRBJ1-6|TRBV7-9
TGTGCCACCCAGGGACACTCGACAGGGCCAAGCTCCTATAATTCACCCCTCCACTTT
CATQGHSTGPSSYNSPLHF
>.|TRBD1|TRBJ2-2|TRBV15
TGTGCCACCAGCAAGGACAGGGAGTACACCGGGGAGCTGTTTTTT
CATSKDREYTGELFF
>many|TRBD2|TRBJ2-7|TRBV5-8
TGTGCCAGCAGCTCCGACAACGAGAGGGGAGGGTTCGAGCAGTACTTC
CASSSDNERGGFEQYF
>once|TRBD2|TRBJ2-7|TRBV10-3
TGTGCCATCAGGATGGGACTAGCGGGGGAAGAGCAGTACTTC
CAIRMGLAGEEQYF
>.|.|TRBJ2-1|TRBV10-3
TGTGCCATCAGTGAGTCGGGCGATGAGCAGTTCTTC
CAISESGDEQFF
>many|TRBD2|TRBJ2-1|TRBV11-2
TGTGCCAGCAGCTTAGTCGGCGGGGGGGCCAATGAGCAGTTCTTC
CASSLVGGGANEQFF
>.|.|TRBJ2-1|TRBV7-3
TGTGCCAGCAGCTTAAATCCACGGGATGAGCAGTTCTTC
CASSLNPRDEQFF
>.|.|TRBJ2-7|TRBV7-2
TGTGCCAGCAGCCTAAGGATAGCGGAGCCCTCCTACGAGCAGTACTTC
CASSLRIAEPSYEQYF
>many|TRBD2|TRBJ2-3|TRBV6-7
TGTGCCAGCAGGGGGGGGCTAGCGGGGCCCGATACGCAGTATTTT
CASRGGLAGPDTQYF
>many|.|TRBJ1-5|TRBV15
TGTGCCACCAGCAGCCTACAGGAGAATAGCAATCAGCCCCAGCATTTT
CATSSLQENSNQPQHF
>.|.|TRBJ2-7|TRBV7-6
TGTGCCAGCAGCCGGAGCCATCGGGACAACTCCTACGAGCAGTACTTC
CASSRSHRDNSYEQYF
>.|TRBD2|TRBJ2-7|TRBV20-1
TGCAGTGCTAGAGATCTGAAGCGGGGGGGACTGTACGAGCAGTACTTC
CSARDLKRGGLYEQYF
>.|.|TRBJ2-7|TRBV24-1
TGTGCCACCAGTGACCACTACGGAGAGCAGTACTTC
CATSDHYGEQYF
>.|TRBD2|TRBJ2-1|TRBV12-5
TGTGCCAGCGGCCGGACTAGCGGTAACAATGAGCAGTTCTTC
CASGRTSGNNEQFF
>.|TRBD2|TRBJ2-3|TRBV5-1
TGCGCCAGCAGCTTGGGAGCGGGGACAGATACGCAGTATTTT
CASSLGAGTDTQYF